The T cell receptor beta chain under discussion was sequenced for a study of blood T cell repertoires in COVID-19. Study in general: From the United States, Italy and Spain came samples of acute and convalescent COVID-19. T cells, B-cell-depleted T cells, or PBMCs supplied cDNA or gDNA.

This clone was detected many times. Authors' data handling: Nucleated cell counts were estimated from reference gene primer amplification. Sequencing was performed with immunoSEQ multiplex PCR; in TCRdb, only in-frame clones are kept and a portion is missing. V, J and clone size are taken as reported in that table, and D and trimming were inferred from the DNA itself. The data contain fewer than 80,000 clones, roughly 80% of them singletons. Germline-derived CDR1 and CDR2 are SEHNR and FQNEAQ (reference sequence). The CDR3 extends over 16 amino acids. V was clipped by 5 bases and J by 0 bases, with 17 bases between them.

This TCR was recovered from a man aged 55 to 70 with acute or convalescent COVID-19. The sample was peripheral blood. The chain couples TRBV7-9 to TRBJ2-7; possibly TRBD2 for D (6 bases). The CDR3 loop is CASSQRLAESSYEQYF. CDR3 DNA sequence: TGTGCCAGCAGCCAGAGATTAGCGGAGAGCTCCTACGAGCAGTACTTC.